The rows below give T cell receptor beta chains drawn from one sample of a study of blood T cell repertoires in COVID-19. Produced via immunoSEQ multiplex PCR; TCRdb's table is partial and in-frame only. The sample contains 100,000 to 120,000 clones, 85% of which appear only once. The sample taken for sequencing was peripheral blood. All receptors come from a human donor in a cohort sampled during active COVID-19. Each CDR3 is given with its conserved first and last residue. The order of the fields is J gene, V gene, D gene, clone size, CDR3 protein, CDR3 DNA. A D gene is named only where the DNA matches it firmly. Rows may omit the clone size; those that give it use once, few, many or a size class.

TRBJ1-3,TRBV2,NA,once,CASSEEDTPYLGGIRGISGNTIYF,TGTGCCAGCAGTGAAGAGGACACCCCCTACTTAGGCGGGATACGGGGGATCTCTGGAAACACCATATATTTT
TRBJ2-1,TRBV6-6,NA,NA,CASSYGGAYNEQFF,TGTGCCAGCAGTTACGGGGGGGCTTACAATGAGCAGTTCTTC
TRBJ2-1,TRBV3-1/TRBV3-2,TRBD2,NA,CASRQMGLAHEQFF,TGTGCCAGCAGACAAATGGGACTAGCCCATGAGCAGTTCTTC
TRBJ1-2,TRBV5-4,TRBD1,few,CASSLVGQGYGYTF,TGTGCCAGCAGCTTGGTGGGACAGGGATATGGCTACACCTTC
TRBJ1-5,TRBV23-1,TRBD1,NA,CASSQFPDRGTQPQHF,TGCGCCAGCAGTCAATTCCCCGACAGGGGGACGCAGCCCCAGCATTTT
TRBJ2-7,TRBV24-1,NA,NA,CATSELKGEQYF,TGTGCCACCAGTGAACTCAAGGGGGAGCAGTACTTC
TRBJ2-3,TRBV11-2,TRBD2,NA,CASSLRLAGTDTQYF,TGTGCCAGCAGCTTAAGGCTAGCGGGCACAGATACGCAGTATTTT
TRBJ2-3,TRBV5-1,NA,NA,CASSLGQRVSTDTQYF,TGCGCCAGCAGCTTGGGGCAGAGGGTGAGCACAGATACGCAGTATTTT
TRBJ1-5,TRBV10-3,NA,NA,CAISESGGADQPQHF,TGTGCCATCAGTGAGTCTGGGGGGGCCGATCAGCCCCAGCATTTT
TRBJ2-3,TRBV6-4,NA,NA,CASSDGGATDTQYF,TGTGCCAGCAGTGATGGCGGGGCCACAGATACGCAGTATTTT
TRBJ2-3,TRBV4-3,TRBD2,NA,CASSQDRLAVWTDTQYF,TGCGCCAGCAGCCAAGATAGGCTAGCGGTTTGGACAGATACGCAGTATTTT
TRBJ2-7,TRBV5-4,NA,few,CASSLPPTGEQYF,TGTGCCAGCAGCTTACCCCCGACAGGAGAGCAGTACTTC
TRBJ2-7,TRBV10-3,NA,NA,CAISVQDSYEQYF,TGTGCCATCAGTGTGCAGGACTCCTACGAGCAGTACTTC
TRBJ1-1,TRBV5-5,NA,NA,CASSFAGPTEAFF,TGTGCCAGCAGCTTTGCAGGGCCCACTGAAGCTTTCTTT
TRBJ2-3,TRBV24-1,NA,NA,CATSRTETDTQYF,TGTGCCACCAGTCGGACAGAGACAGATACGCAGTATTTT
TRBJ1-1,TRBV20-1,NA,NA,CSASSGVYSHTEAFF,TGCAGTGCTAGTTCGGGGGTCTACTCCCACACTGAAGCTTTCTTT
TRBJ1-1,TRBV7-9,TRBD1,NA,CASSLPETGGRGAFF,TGTGCCAGCAGCTTACCCGAGACAGGGGGCAGGGGGGCTTTCTTT
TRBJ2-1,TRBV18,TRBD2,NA,CASSLGTSGTGEQFF,TGTGCCAGCTCACTGGGGACTAGCGGGACGGGTGAGCAGTTCTTC
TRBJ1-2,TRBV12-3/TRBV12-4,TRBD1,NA,CASSQRPGGGYTF,TGTGCCAGCAGTCAAAGACCAGGGGGAGGCTACACCTTC
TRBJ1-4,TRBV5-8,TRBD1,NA,CASSRTGGEEKLFF,TGTGCCAGCAGCCGGACAGGGGGCGAGGAAAAACTGTTTTTT
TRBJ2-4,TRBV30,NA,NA,CAWSVQDQAIQYF,TGTGCCTGGAGTGTCCAAGATCAGGCCATTCAGTACTTC
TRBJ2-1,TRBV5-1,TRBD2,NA,CASSLGIGLAGNNEQFF,TGCGCCAGCAGCTTAGGTATAGGACTAGCGGGGAACAATGAGCAGTTCTTC
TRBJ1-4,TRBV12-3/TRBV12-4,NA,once,CASSLSEKLFF,TGTGCCAGCAGTTTAAGCGAAAAACTGTTTTTT
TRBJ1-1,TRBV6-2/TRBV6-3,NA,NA,CASSYSRPEDTEAFF,TGTGCCAGCAGTTACTCGAGACCTGAGGACACTGAAGCTTTCTTT
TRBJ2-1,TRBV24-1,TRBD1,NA,CATSEPSRGGPHNEQFF,TGTGCCACCAGTGAACCTTCTAGAGGGGGCCCCCACAATGAGCAGTTCTTC
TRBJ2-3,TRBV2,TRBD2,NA,CASSEAGGDTDTQYF,TGTGCCAGCAGTGAGGCGGGGGGCGACACAGATACGCAGTATTTT
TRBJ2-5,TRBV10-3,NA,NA,CAISESSVREETQYF,TGTGCCATCAGTGAGTCCTCAGTGAGGGAGGAGACCCAGTACTTC
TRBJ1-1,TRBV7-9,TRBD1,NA,CASSLDRGFTEAFF,TGTGCCAGCAGCTTGGACAGGGGTTTCACTGAAGCTTTCTTT
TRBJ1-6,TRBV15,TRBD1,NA,CATSRPTPRTGGSPLHF,TGTGCCACCAGCAGACCTACCCCAAGGACAGGGGGGTCACCCCTCCACTTT
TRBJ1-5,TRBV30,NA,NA,CAWSVENQPQHF,TGTGCCTGGAGTGTAGAGAATCAGCCCCAGCATTTT
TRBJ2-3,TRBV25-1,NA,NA,CASSPWGTSPDTQYF,TGTGCCAGCAGTCCATGGGGAACTAGTCCAGATACGCAGTATTTT
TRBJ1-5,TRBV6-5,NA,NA,CARKPRESCHQPQHF,TGTGCCAGGAAGCCCAGGGAATCCTGTCATCAGCCCCAGCATTTT
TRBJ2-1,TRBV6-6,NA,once,CASSLESEQFF,TGTGCCAGCAGTCTAGAGAGCGAGCAGTTCTTC
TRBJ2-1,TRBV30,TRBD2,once,CAWSSLAGGAYNEQFF,TGTGCCTGGAGTTCCTTGGCGGGGGGCGCCTACAATGAGCAGTTCTTC
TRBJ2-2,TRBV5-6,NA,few,CASSLGQMNTGELFF,TGTGCCAGCAGCTTGGGACAGATGAACACCGGGGAGCTGTTTTTT
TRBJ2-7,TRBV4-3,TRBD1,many,CASSRDRLKEQYF,TGCGCCAGCAGTAGGGACAGGCTTAAGGAGCAGTACTTC
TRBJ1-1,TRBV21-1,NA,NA,CAAEDTNTEAFF,TGTGCCGCAGAGGATACGAACACTGAAGCTTTCTTT
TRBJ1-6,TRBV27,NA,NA,CASSLLGLNWSLHF,TGTGCCAGCAGTTTGCTCGGTTTGAATTGGTCCCTCCACTTT
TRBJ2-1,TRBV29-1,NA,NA,CSVFNGGAYNEQFF,TGCAGCGTATTCAATGGCGGGGCCTACAATGAGCAGTTCTTC
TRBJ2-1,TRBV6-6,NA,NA,CASSPSRGVGQFF,TGTGCCAGCAGTCCATCCCGGGGTGTCGGGCAGTTCTTC
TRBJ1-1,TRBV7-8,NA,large,CASSLGPWGGGIGEAFF,TGTGCCAGCAGCTTAGGACCTTGGGGGGGAGGAATTGGGGAAGCTTTCTTT
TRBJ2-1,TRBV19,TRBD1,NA,CASSRDRANNEQFF,TGTGCCAGTAGTCGGGACAGGGCTAATAATGAGCAGTTCTTC
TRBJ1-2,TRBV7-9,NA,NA,CASSLDSQGGYGYTF,TGTGCCAGCAGCTTAGACTCGCAGGGCGGCTATGGCTACACCTTC
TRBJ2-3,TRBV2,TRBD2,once,CASSGTSGGLLTDTQYF,TGTGCCAGCAGCGGGACTAGCGGGGGGCTACTCACAGATACGCAGTATTTT
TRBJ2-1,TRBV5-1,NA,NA,CASSFGNEQFF,TGCGCCAGCAGCTTCGGGAATGAGCAGTTCTTC
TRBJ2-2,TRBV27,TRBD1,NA,CASSMGQYTGELFF,TGTGCCAGCAGTATGGGACAGTACACCGGGGAGCTGTTTTTT
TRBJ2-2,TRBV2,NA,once,CASSGDTIGELFF,TGTGCCAGCAGCGGCGACACCATCGGGGAGCTGTTTTTT
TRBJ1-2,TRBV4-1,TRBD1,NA,CASSQDGQGFYGYTF,TGCGCCAGCAGCCAAGATGGACAGGGGTTCTATGGCTACACCTTC
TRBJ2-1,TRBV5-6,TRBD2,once,CASRKLATGGQFF,TGTGCCAGCAGAAAACTAGCCACGGGGGGGCAGTTCTTC
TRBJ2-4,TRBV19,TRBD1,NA,CASRVKDRKVGKNIQYF,TGTGCCAGTAGGGTCAAGGACAGGAAAGTGGGCAAAAACATTCAGTACTTC
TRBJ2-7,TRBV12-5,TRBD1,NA,CASGLPRTGGSYEQYF,TGTGCTAGTGGTTTGCCAAGGACAGGGGGCTCCTACGAGCAGTACTTC
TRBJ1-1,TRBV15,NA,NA,CATSRVVGVMNTEAFF,TGTGCCACCAGCAGAGTTGTAGGGGTAATGAACACTGAAGCTTTCTTT
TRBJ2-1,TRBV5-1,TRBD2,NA,CASSLESGGAHNEQFF,TGCGCCAGCAGCTTGGAAAGCGGGGGGGCACACAATGAGCAGTTCTTC
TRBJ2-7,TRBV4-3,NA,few,CASSQHMGPSYEQYF,TGCGCCAGCAGCCAACATATGGGGCCCTCCTACGAGCAGTACTTC
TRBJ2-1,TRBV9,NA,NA,CASASGDSYNEQFF,TGTGCCAGCGCTTCGGGGGACTCCTACAATGAGCAGTTCTTC